The 21 T cell receptor beta chains below were found in one sample sequenced in a study of beta chain features in type 1 diabetes. Expressed TCRB transcripts were sequenced because the entire RNA isolate underwent reverse transcription. Clones were read by immunoSEQ multiplex PCR, and TCRdb kept only the in-frame ones, dropping some. The data contain about 150,000 clones, more than 9.5% of them seen just once; the ten biggest clones take up roughly 2%. Sequencing was performed on central memory CD4+ T cells from blood. The receptors originated from a man aged 18 to 30 in good health.

This chain uses TRBV5-4 with TRBJ1-4; D gene ambiguous. Germline V gene sequence: CDR1 SGHNT, CDR2 YYREEE (reference sequence). The CDR3 spans 14 residues. V lost 1 base and J lost 0, with 4 bases in between. This CDR3 reads CASSLSTTNEKLFF. CDR3 DNA: TGTGCCAGCAGCTTGAGTACAACTAATGAAAAACTGTTTTTT.

This clone was found many times. V usage is TRBV6-5 and J usage is TRBJ1-2; no clear D. The CDR3 runs to 14 residues. Trimming took off 7 bases at V and 7 bases at J, with 19 bases between the two ends. CDR1 MNHEY and CDR2 SVGAGI come from the germline V gene. CDR3 in DNA: TGTGCCAGCACCTTGCATGAGAGGGCCGGTGGCTACACCTTC. It specifies CASTLHERAGGYTF.

This clone showed up just a few times. The V and J genes are TRBV30 and TRBJ1-2, with a possible D match to TRBD1 (5 bases). The CDR3 has 13 amino acids. Germline CDR1 and CDR2: GTSNPN and SVGIG (reference sequence). Trimming left V 4 bases short and J 7 bases short, with 16 bases between. CDR3 residues: CAWIQDSPGGYTF. CDR3 DNA sequence: TGTGCCTGGATTCAAGACAGTCCGGGTGGCTACACCTTC.

This clone has more than one count but fewer than ten. In nucleotides, the CDR3 is TGTGCTAGTGGCCCTCCCCCAGGGGGGGAGACCCAGTACTTC. Translating it yields CASGPPPGGETQYF. The rearrangement uses TRBV12-5 and TRBJ2-5, with D maybe TRBD1 (7 bases). From germline, CDR1 is LGHNT and CDR2 FRNRAP. This CDR3 has 14 amino acids. V was trimmed by 6 bases and J by 5 bases, leaving 16 bases between them.

This chain links TRBV30 with TRBJ2-7; 9 bases fit TRBD1. V trimming: 6 bases; J trimming: 0 bases; junction bases outside the gene matches: 12. The germline V gene has CDR1 GTSNPN and CDR2 SVGIG (reference sequence). CDR3 length: 16 amino acids. The CDR3 loop is CACSSLGTGTSYEQYF. CDR3 DNA sequence: TGTGCCTGCTCCTCCCTCGGGACAGGGACCTCCTACGAGCAGTACTTC.

There are a few counts of this clone. This chain connects TRBV7-2 to TRBJ2-6; D is ambiguous. V dropped 2 bases and J dropped 2 bases, with 7 bases sitting between them. The germline V gene encodes CDR1 SGHTA and CDR2 FQGNSA. This CDR3 spans 15 amino acids. CDR3 nucleotide sequence: TGTGCCAGCAGCTTACGAAGGACTGGGGCCAACGTCCTGACTTTC. It specifies CASSLRRTGANVLTF.

This clone was seen a handful of times. The V and J genes are TRBV11-2 and TRBJ1-5; a weak D match, TRBD1 (5 bases). The V end was cut by 0 bases, the J end by 9 bases, with 9 bases between. CDR3 length equals 13 residues. The germline V gene has CDR1 SGHAT and CDR2 FQNNGV. This CDR3 reads CASSLDGGPPQHF. CDR3 in DNA: TGTGCCAGCAGCTTAGACGGGGGTCCGCCCCAGCATTTT.

The DNA for the CDR3 is TGTGCCATCAGTGCGGGACAGCAAGAGACCCAGTACTTC. The encoded protein is CAISAGQQETQYF. The rearrangement joins TRBV10-3 to TRBJ2-5, with TRBD1 identical over 7 bases. V lost 4 bases, J lost 2 bases, and 1 base stayed unmatched. From germline, CDR1 is ENHRY and CDR2 SYGVKD. The CDR3 spans 13 residues.

V is TRBV7-9 and J is TRBJ1-1, with 8 bases aligning to TRBD1. CDR1 and CDR2 from the germline V gene are SEHNR and FQNEAQ (reference sequence). J gave up 4 bases and V 5 bases, and 9 bases lay outside the gene matches. CDR3 length equals 15 residues. The CDR3 is CASSLGQGGGTEAFF. In DNA form, the CDR3 reads TGTGCCAGCAGCCTCGGACAGGGCGGGGGCACTGAAGCTTTCTTT.

The chain joins TRBV5-1 to TRBJ2-5; weak D call: TRBD2 (6 bases). The J call could be wrong; TRBJ2-7 is a better fit for the DNA end. Germline V lookup: CDR1 SGHRS, CDR2 YFSETQ. The CDR3 totals 15 residues. The DNA for the CDR3 is TGCGCCAGCAGCTTTCTGGGACTGGCCTCCTACGAGCAGTACTTC. It specifies CASSFLGLASYEQYF.

Only a few counts were recorded for this clone. V usage is TRBV15 and J usage is TRBJ1-5; unclear D gene. Per germline, CDR1 LNHNV and CDR2 YYDKDF (reference sequence). This CDR3 has 14 residues. V was shortened by 0 bases and J by 6 bases, with 9 bases between the two germline ends. The CDR3 DNA reads TGTGCCACCAGCAGAGAATTGGACGGTCAGCCCCAGCATTTT. It is translated as CATSRELDGQPQHF.

This clone was picked up a small number of times. V usage is TRBV4-2 and J usage is TRBJ2-7; D uncertain. Germline assignment: CDR1 LGHNA and CDR2 YNFKEQ. V was cut by 1 base and J by 4 bases, with 11 bases left in between. This CDR3 spans 14 amino acids. Here the CDR3 reads CASSQGAREYEQYF. The DNA of the CDR3 is TGTGCCAGCAGCCAAGGGGCTCGAGAATACGAGCAGTACTTC.

This clone was found many times. The V gene is TRBV15, the J gene TRBJ2-3; D is uncertain. V was clipped by 0 bases and J by 6 bases, with 13 bases between them. The CDR3 covers 15 residues. Germline V lookup: CDR1 LNHNV, CDR2 YYDKDF (reference sequence). Here the CDR3 reads CATSRDGQAWDTQYF. The CDR3, as DNA: TGTGCCACCAGCAGAGATGGGCAGGCTTGGGATACGCAGTATTTT.

This clone was counted a few times. The chain combines TRBV7-2 with TRBJ2-2; D unclear. CDR3 length: 12 residues. The germline gives CDR1 SGHTA, CDR2 FQGNSA. Deletions cut 2 bases from V and 9 bases from J, with 7 bases between. CDR3 nucleotide sequence: TGTGCCAGCAGCTTATTAGGCCGGGAGCTGTTTTTT. This translates into CASSLLGRELFF.

The V and J genes are TRBV6-8 and TRBJ2-1, with 8 bases identical to TRBD2. The germline CDR1 and CDR2 sequences are MNHGY and SAAAGT. This CDR3 region has 18 residues. V was clipped by 4 bases and J by 0 bases; unmatched bases: 11. The CDR3 is CASSSPRERERSYNEQFF. The CDR3 DNA follows: TGTGCCAGCAGTTCCCCGAGGGAGCGGGAGCGCTCCTACAATGAGCAGTTCTTC.

The sample holds many counts of this clone. This chain joins TRBV29-1 and TRBJ2-3; D might be TRBD1 or TRBD2, each matching 6 bases. The CDR3 contains 12 residues. Trimming took 3 bases from V and 6 from J, leaving 10 bases between them. In germline, CDR1 is SQVTM, CDR2 ANQGSEA. CDR3 region: CSVDIGGDTQYF. DNA for the CDR3: TGCAGCGTTGATATAGGGGGGGATACGCAGTATTTT.

The V and J genes are TRBV28 and TRBJ2-7, with D unclear. V lost 8 bases, J lost 4 bases, and 9 bases lay in between. The CDR3 runs 11 residues. Per germline, CDR1 MDHEN and CDR2 SYDVKM. The DNA for the CDR3 is TGTGCCAGCGCAACTTCTTACGAGCAGTACTTC. It translates to CASATSYEQYF.

This clone occurred a few times. The chain joins TRBV5-4 to TRBJ2-5, with D possibly TRBD2 on 6 matching bases. V lost 4 bases and J lost 4, with 14 bases in between. Germline CDR1 reads SGHNT; CDR2 reads YYREEE (reference sequence). This CDR3 has 14 residues. The CDR3 coding sequence is TGTGCCAGCAGCCTTGAGAGGGAGGCAGAGACCCAGTACTTC. Amino acids: CASSLEREAETQYF.

This clone has more than one count but fewer than ten. The chain has TRBV7-6 and TRBJ2-7, with no clear D. The germline V gene encodes CDR1 SGHVS and CDR2 FNYEAQ. CDR3 length: 10 amino acids. V was pared by 11 bases and J by 1 base, with 6 bases between. CDR3: CAVGSYEQYF. In DNA, the CDR3 is TGTGCCGTCGGATCCTACGAGCAGTACTTC.

The chain recombines TRBV4-3 with TRBJ2-1, with D unresolved. The CDR3 has 14 amino acids. Trimming removed 0 bases from V and 10 bases from J, with 13 bases in between. In germline, CDR1 is LGHNA, CDR2 YSLEER. The CDR3 loop is CASSQDPRSDEQFF. The CDR3 DNA is TGCGCCAGCAGCCAAGATCCAAGGTCGGACGAGCAGTTCTTC.

The rearrangement uses TRBV7-2 and TRBJ2-5; TRBD2 agrees at 9 bases. The CDR3 loop spans 14 amino acids. The J segment lost 5 bases and the V segment lost 6 bases, leaving 7 bases of the junction unmatched. In germline, CDR1 is SGHTA, CDR2 FQGNSA. CDR3 amino acids: CASSRLAAGETQYF. The CDR3 DNA reads TGTGCCAGCAGTCGACTAGCGGCGGGGGAGACCCAGTACTTC.